Included here is one T cell receptor (beta chain) sequence, with context. Its cognate antigen has yet to be identified. Per-nucleotide qualities are absent, and no much larger clonotype sits a single base away. The germline V gene (reference sequence) yields LGHDT for CDR1 and YNNKEL for CDR2. Measured from the cysteine to the phenylalanine, the CDR3 is 13 residues long. CDR3 DNA only is kept here, 39 bases in frame from base 1. V is pared back by 0 bases and J by 6 bases, with 5 bases lying between the germline termini. TCRbeta CDR3 regions were amplified from genomic DNA using the immunoSEQ Assay, a bias-controlled multiplex PCR. In the original analysis: The number of nucleated cells in each sample was estimated by amplification of reference gene primers within the assay. To quantify the absolute abundance of each unique TCRbeta CDR3 rearrangement, sequence reads were collapsed and filtered. For each sample, productive Simpson clonality was calculated as the square root of Simpson's diversity index over productive rearrangements. TCRdb took over this immuneACCESS table, retaining in-frame rearrangements with V and J assigned. Such tables are incomplete; in checked studies, under half of the missing clones stem from an unresolved V gene, and the remainder is unexplained. V and J calls and clone size are as listed in that table; D and trimming were resolved from the DNA. Here the sample has about 210,000 clones; 80% to 85% occur a single time. Together, the top ten hold about 10% of the sample.

These data come from a study of blood T cell repertoires in COVID-19 (dated by TCRdb to the early 2020s). Regarding the complete study: Samples covering the acute and convalescent phases of COVID-19 were provided by collaborators in the United States, Italy and Spain. The prospective study material was composed of cDNA or gDNA derived from T cells, B-cell-depleted T cells, or PBMCs. Deeply sampled blood TCRbeta repertoires from subjects exposed to, actively infected with, or recovered from COVID-19 were included in the dataset. The repertoires were released in a freely available public database intended as a resource for research on the immune response to SARS-CoV-2. The samples were drawn from the first 160 participants of the ongoing ImmuneRACE study and from over a thousand subjects provided by 6 global collaborators. A de-identified subject ID, COVID-19 status, age in years and sex were almost always included in the sample metadata. HLA class I and class II types, where available, came from metadata supplied by the sample provider rather than from assay-based typing. General study outcomes and caveats: The quantity of clinical and demographic metadata differed by source and by participant and was supplied without curation.

At one collaborating source in Seattle, patients were enrolled during active infection and were followed longitudinally through the course of disease. The collaborating institutions used their own protocols to collect whole blood in K2EDTA tubes. For TCRbeta analysis, collaborator samples were shipped as frozen whole blood, as isolated PBMCs, or as DNA extracted from either sample type. This clonotype originated in an elderly woman with COVID-19, enrolled during active disease. Sequencing was performed on peripheral blood. The rearrangement joined TRBV3-1 (or the pseudogene TRBV3-2) to TRBJ2-2; the D gene lacks a confident call. This receptor carries the CDR3 CASSQDLPGELFF. The nucleotide sequence is given as TGTGCCAGCAGCCAAGACCTACCCGGGGAGCTGTTTTTT.